This TCR beta chain was recorded in a study of Ad26.COV2.S vaccination and SARS-CoV-2 variants. Study-level background: In the study, Ad26.COV2.S was injected intramuscularly once, or twice 56 days apart.

Method: immunoSEQ multiplex PCR; TCRdb's copy keeps in-frame clones and lacks some. This sample yields about 330,000 clones, of which roughly 90% are seen a single time; 4.5% to 7% belongs to the top ten. Turning to this clone: Its antigen is unidentified.

Study conclusions and caveats: Vaccinees and placebo recipients showed similar non-spike TCR breadth.

This sample's treatment: some 20 received Ad26.COV2.S at low or high dose, single or two shots; about 5 received placebo; per-sample allocation not given. At day 63 after the first vaccine or placebo injection, samples were drawn. It was an adult aged 18-55 years in Boston who was the donor. V shed 4 bases and J shed 5 bases, with 14 bases lying between them. The CDR3 extends over 14 amino acids. Germline V gives CDR1 LGHNA, CDR2 YSLEER. The chain links TRBV4-3 to TRBJ2-5; D gene unclear. The source of this sequence is a person aged 18-65 years who received the Ad26.COV2.S COVID-19 vaccine or a placebo. The sequencing used peripheral blood, collected in a trial of Ad26.COV2.S vaccine versus placebo. CDR3 DNA sequence: TGCGCCAGCAGCCCCGTAATCGATGGGGAGACCCAGTACTTC. This encodes CASSPVIDGETQYF.